This T cell receptor (beta chain) was retrieved from a study of T cell changes during pregnancy in multiple sclerosis. V dropped 5 bases and J dropped 4; count of bases not matched to a gene: 8. This CDR3 contains 16 residues. Germline CDR1 reads LNHDA; CDR2 reads SQIVND (reference sequence). Using immunoSEQ multiplex PCR, the repertoire was profiled, and TCRdb retains in-frame clones only, with some absent. Here the sample spans tens of thousands of clones, almost 95% being singletons. This rearrangement joins TRBV19 to TRBJ1-1; 12 bases line up with TRBD1. This clonotype originated in a female donor with multiple sclerosis, enrolled in a pregnancy study. The sequencing used peripheral blood, collected after pregnancy. The CDR3 sequence: CASSFRDRGRSTEAFF. The CDR3 DNA sequence: TGTGCCAGTAGTTTCCGGGACAGGGGGCGCAGCACTGAAGCTTTCTTT.